This T cell receptor beta chain is from a study of blood T cell repertoires in COVID-19. The wider study: Sources were T cells, B-cell-depleted T cells, or PBMCs; the material itself was cDNA or gDNA.

Methods used by the authors: Nucleated cell counts were estimated from reference gene primer amplification. The repertoire was sequenced with immunoSEQ multiplex PCR; TCRdb's copy has only in-frame clones and lacks some. The V and J calls and clone size are taken from that table; D and trimming were inferred from the DNA. The sample records under 550,000 clones, 85% to 90% being singletons. Those enrolled in Seattle joined during active infection and were followed longitudinally afterward. The V and J ends lost 6 bases and 5 bases respectively, with 18 bases between them. The germline CDR1 and CDR2 sequences are SGHKS and YYEKEE (reference sequence). The CDR3 loop spans 14 amino acids.

The J gene is TRBJ2-7, the V gene TRBV5-5; no definite D call. The sample comprised peripheral blood. The clonotype was recovered from a man between 18 and 29 years old with COVID-19, enrolled during active disease. The CDR3 bases are TGTGCCAGCATGACTCAATTCGGTCTCCACGAGCAGTACTTC. Amino acids: CASMTQFGLHEQYF. Variable domain in full (rest from reference TRBV5-5 and TRBJ2-7): DAGVTQSPTHLIKTRGQQVTLRCSPISGHKSVSWYQQVLGQGPQFIFQYYEKEERGRGNFPDRFSARQFPNYSSELNVNALLLGDSALYLCASMTQFGLHEQYFGPGTRLTVT.